These 19 T cell receptor beta chains were all obtained from the same sample, sequenced in a study of cytomegalovirus exposure and HLA in healthy donors. PCR amplification relied on 60 Vbeta primers (plus 13 Jbeta primers). TCRdb keeps only in-frame clones here, not all; method: immunoSEQ multiplex PCR. This table holds more than 150,000 clones, roughly 80% found once. The sequencing sample was made of PBMCs. Receptors originate from a boy younger than 18 in good health and CMV-seronegative.

A word on this clone: The junction and the germline gene differ at one end; a read error may be behind it. J is TRBJ1-2 and V is TRBV7-2; 8 bases fit TRBD1. The length of the CDR3 is 15 residues. From germline, CDR1 is SGHTA and CDR2 FQGNSA. For the CDR3, the DNA is TGTGCCAGCAGCCCCCCCGGGACAGGAGTCAATGGCCACACCTTC. Translating it yields CASSPPGTGVNGHTF. Combining the CDR3 with reference TRBV7-2 and TRBJ1-2 gives the whole variable domain GAGVSQSPSNKVTEKGKDVELRCDPISGHTALYWYRQSLGQGLEFLIYFQGNSAPDKSGLPSDRFSAERTGGSVSTLTIQRTQQEDSAVYLCASSPPGTGVNGHTFGSGTRLTVV.

The J gene is TRBJ1-1, the V gene TRBV6-6; D is unresolved. Looked up from germline, CDR1 is MNHNY and CDR2 is SVGAGI (reference sequence). V lost 2 bases to trimming and J lost 4 bases, with 17 bases between them. The CDR3 loop spans 16 amino acids. CDR3 bases: TGTGCCAGCAGTTACCGGTTAGGCCGGGGAGGCACTGAAGCTTTCTTT. Its translation: CASSYRLGRGGTEAFF.

J is TRBJ2-1 and V is TRBV6-4, with 10 positions matching TRBD1. The CDR3 length is 18 residues. Germline loops: CDR1 MRHNA, CDR2 SNTAGT. V shed 3 bases and J 1 base; nucleotides not matched to a gene: 9. The CDR3 protein is CASSEIRDRGGSYNEQFF. CDR3 DNA sequence: TGTGCCAGCAGTGAGATTAGGGACAGGGGAGGGTCCTACAATGAGCAGTTCTTC.

The genes are TRBV13 and TRBJ2-7; TRBD1 matches 8 bases. The CDR3 is 16 amino acids. Unmatched junction bases numbered 12, after V lost 5 bases and J lost 3 bases. The germline V gene encodes CDR1 PRHDT and CDR2 FYEKMQ (reference sequence). CDR3 coding DNA: TGTGCCAGCAGCATACCTCTGACAGGGGAACACTACGAGCAGTACTTC. Translating gives CASSIPLTGEHYEQYF.

The chain uses TRBV5-1 and TRBJ1-5; weak D call: TRBD1 (6 bases). Germline assignment: CDR1 SGHRS and CDR2 YFSETQ. Trimming took 0 bases from V and 4 from J, leaving 8 bases between them. There are 14 residues in the CDR3. The CDR3 reads CASSLGGPNQPQHF. The CDR3 DNA follows: TGCGCCAGCAGCTTGGGGGGGCCGAATCAGCCCCAGCATTTT. Full variable domain (rest looked up from reference TRBV5-1 and TRBJ1-5): KAGVTQTPRYLIKTRGQQVTLSCSPISGHRSVSWYQQTPGQGLQFLFEYFSETQRNKGNFPGRFSGRQFSNSRSEMNVSTLELGDSALYLCASSLGGPNQPQHFGDGTRLSIL.

The chain uses TRBV21-1 and TRBJ1-5. TRBV21-1 constitutes a pseudogene. The CDR3 is 13 amino acids. The DNA for the CDR3 is TGTGCCAGCAGCAAATGTGGAGAGCAGCCCCAGCATTTT. Encoded protein: CASSKCGEQPQHF.

The chain recombines TRBV11-3 with TRBJ1-1; no firm D call. Per germline, CDR1 SGHNT and CDR2 YENEEA. The V end lost 8 bases, the J end lost 11 bases, and 9 bases lay between the germline ends. This CDR3 is 9 amino acids long. This CDR3 reads CASPCGAFF. In DNA, the CDR3 is TGTGCCAGCCCATGCGGGGCTTTCTTT.

This clone was detected only once. The rearrangement links TRBV4-1 to TRBJ1-6, with D possibly being TRBD1 (6 bases). This CDR3 is built from 16 residues. The germline V and J ends were trimmed by 5 bases and 1 base, with 12 bases remaining between them. From germline, CDR1 is MGHRA and CDR2 YSYEKL. The CDR3 region has the DNA TGCGCCAGCAGCTCCTCACAGGGTTCCTATAATTCACCCCTCCACTTT. As protein: CASSSSQGSYNSPLHF.

The chain links TRBV7-8 to TRBJ1-4; 8 bases match TRBD1. Germline V gene sequence: CDR1 SGHVS, CDR2 FQNEAQ. J was trimmed by 7 bases and V by 4 bases; bases with no gene match: 8. This CDR3 has 15 residues. CDR3 residues: CASSSSGGASEKLFF. CDR3 DNA: TGTGCCAGCAGCTCTTCAGGGGGCGCCTCTGAAAAACTGTTTTTT.

The chain combines TRBV18 with TRBJ1-2, with a possible D match to TRBD1 (6 bases). Germline CDR1 and CDR2: KGHSH and LQKENI. V lost 4 bases and J lost 2, with 8 bases in between. The CDR3 sequence is 13 residues long. This chain's CDR3 is CASSLGQNYGYTF. CDR3 DNA: TGTGCCAGCTCACTTGGACAGAACTATGGCTACACCTTC.

The chain combines TRBV7-2 with TRBJ1-2; 8 bases match TRBD1. CDR3 size: 14 residues. Germline loops: CDR1 SGHTA, CDR2 FQGNSA. V dropped 2 bases and J dropped 5; count of bases not matched to a gene: 4. In DNA, the CDR3 is TGTGCCAGCAGCTTAAGACAGGGGTTTTATGGCTACACCTTC. Translated, it gives CASSLRQGFYGYTF.

The chain recombines TRBV6-6 with TRBJ2-7; maybe TRBD2 (6 bases). The CDR3 totals 15 residues. Deletions cut 5 bases from V and 4 bases from J, with 18 bases between. Germline V gene lookup returns CDR1 MNHNY and CDR2 SVGAGI (reference sequence). The CDR3 nucleotides are TGTGCCAGCAGTCCTTCGACTAGTTCCGGGTACGAGCAGTACTTC. This encodes CASSPSTSSGYEQYF.

J is TRBJ1-6 and V is TRBV15; perhaps TRBD1 as D (5 bases). Germline V gene data show CDR1 as LNHNV and CDR2 as YYDKDF (reference sequence). This CDR3 has 16 amino acids. The V end lost 5 bases, the J end lost 7 bases, and 18 bases lay between the germline ends. In DNA form, the CDR3 reads TGTGCCACCAGCTTGGCCCGGGGGGTAGGGAATTCACCCCTCCACTTT. It translates to CATSLARGVGNSPLHF.

The chain is built from TRBV28 and TRBJ1-2, with a possible D match to TRBD1 (5 bases). From germline, CDR1 is MDHEN and CDR2 SYDVKM. V was clipped by 3 bases and J by 10 bases, with 15 bases between them. CDR3 length: 13 residues. In nucleotides, the CDR3 is TGTGCCAGCAGTTTTAGGTCCAGGGTTGCCTACACCTTC. Amino acid sequence: CASSFRSRVAYTF.

This chain uses TRBV9 with TRBJ2-3, with 7 bases lining up with TRBD2. V was clipped by 2 bases and J by 2 bases; unmatched bases: 5. Germline V gene sequence: CDR1 SGDLS, CDR2 YYNGEE. CDR3 length: 15 amino acids. The chain's CDR3 is CASSVASGLTDTQYF. The CDR3 coding sequence is TGTGCCAGCAGCGTCGCTAGCGGACTCACAGATACGCAGTATTTT.

This clone was detected only once. The chain employs TRBV6-6 and TRBJ2-3, with TRBD2 matching over 9 bases. Per germline, CDR1 MNHNY and CDR2 SVGAGI (reference sequence). V dropped 4 bases and J dropped 4; count of bases not matched to a gene: 6. The CDR3 runs 15 residues. The CDR3 DNA is TGTGCCAGCAGTTCAGGGACTAGCTTCCCAGATACGCAGTATTTT. Its translation is CASSSGTSFPDTQYF.

V gene TRBV2 combines with J gene TRBJ2-5, with TRBD2 matching 8 bases. The end of the DNA is better explained by TRBJ2-7, so the J call may be wrong. The CDR3 extends over 14 amino acids. The V gene's germline CDR1 is SNHLY and CDR2 FYNNEI. The CDR3 nucleotides read TGTGCCAGCAAGGGACTAGTGAATTCCTACGAGCAGTACTTC. Translating gives CASKGLVNSYEQYF.

The chain recombines TRBV19 with TRBJ2-7, with D perhaps TRBD1 (6 bases). The germline V gene encodes CDR1 LNHDA and CDR2 SQIVND (reference sequence). Trimming shortened V by 8 bases and J by 5 bases, and 25 bases separated the two germline ends. There are 16 residues in the CDR3. CDR3 sequence: CASAFRHGGTKDEQYF. DNA for the CDR3: TGTGCCAGTGCGTTCCGGCATGGGGGCACTAAGGACGAGCAGTACTTC.

This clone turned up a few times. The CDR3 nucleotides read TGTGCCAGCAGCTTTTTAGGAAGGGCCGGGGATGAGCAGTTCTTC. Its translation: CASSFLGRAGDEQFF. The chain uses TRBV7-9 and TRBJ2-1; the D gene is possibly TRBD2 (5 bases). This CDR3 is built from 15 residues. Germline V lookup: CDR1 SEHNR, CDR2 FQNEAQ (reference sequence). The V end was cut by 3 bases, the J end by 8 bases, with 17 bases between. The full variable domain, its missing parts supplied by reference TRBV7-9 and TRBJ2-1, is DTGVSQNPRHKITKRGQNVTFRCDPISEHNRLYWYRQTLGQGPEFLTYFQNEAQLEKSRLLSDRFSAERPKGSFSTLEIQRTEQGDSAMYLCASSFLGRAGDEQFFGPGTRLTVL.